The next 14 T cell receptor beta chains were all read from a single sample in a study of CD4 T cells in relation to SARS-CoV-2 and coronaviruses. CD4+ T cells from unexposed donors were obtained before the COVID-19 pandemic (2011-2018). The cells were cultured for about ten days before CD4+ T cells were isolated. Here immunoSEQ multiplex PCR was the method, and the copy in TCRdb shows in-frame clones only, minus some. The sample contains 25,000 or so clones, around 76% of which appear only once. No antigen has been identified for these receptors. The sequenced sample consisted of CD4+ T cells from PBMCs, cultured in vitro. The receptors come from a human donor in good health.

This clone was seen a handful of times. The CDR3 region is CASGDSFNEKLFF. The CDR3 DNA is TGTGCCAGTGGGGACAGCTTTAATGAAAAACTGTTTTTT. V is TRBV19 and J is TRBJ1-4; 7 bases agree with TRBD1. The germline gives CDR1 LNHDA, CDR2 SQIVND (reference sequence). This CDR3 comprises 13 residues. With 8 bases clipped from V and 4 bases from J, the junction kept 4 bases outside the gene matches. The variable domain in full, with the rest retrieved from reference TRBV19 and TRBJ1-4, is DGGITQSPKYLFRKEGQNVTLSCEQNLNHDAMYWYRQDPGQGLRLIYYSQIVNDFQKGDIAEGYSVSREKKESFPLTVTSAQKNPTAFYLCASGDSFNEKLFFGSGTQLSVL.

This clone was counted a single time. The chain links TRBV4-2 to TRBJ2-7; tentatively, D is TRBD1 (5 bases). Looked up from germline, CDR1 is LGHNA and CDR2 is YNFKEQ. Between the trimmed V and J ends, which lost 3 bases and 3 bases, there was a span of 12 bases. The CDR3 is 14 residues long. CDR3 DNA: TGTGCCAGCAGCCAGCCGGACCAGGGCTACGAGCAGTACTTC. Translating gives CASSQPDQGYEQYF.

The rearrangement links TRBV10-3 to TRBJ2-1; perhaps TRBD2 as D (6 bases). CDR3 length equals 15 residues. Germline values: CDR1 ENHRY, CDR2 SYGVKD. Deletions cut 11 bases from V and 5 bases from J, with 22 bases between. The CDR3 sequence: CAHRDSRKADNEQFF. The CDR3 DNA sequence: TGTGCCCACCGGGACTCCCGTAAGGCAGACAATGAGCAGTTCTTC.

The chain links TRBV29-1 to TRBJ1-2; 8 positions agree with TRBD1. Per the germline V gene, CDR1 is SQVTM and CDR2 is ANQGSEA. V dropped 2 bases and J dropped 7; count of bases not matched to a gene: 12. The length of the CDR3 is 15 residues. CDR3 protein: CSVENRRDRRGGYTF. The DNA for the CDR3 is TGCAGCGTTGAAAATCGGCGGGACAGGAGGGGTGGCTACACCTTC. Combining the CDR3 with reference TRBV29-1 and TRBJ1-2 gives the whole variable domain SAVISQKPSRDICQRGTSLTIQCQVDSQVTMMFWYRQQPGQSLTLIATANQGSEATYESGFVIDKFPISRPNLTFSTLTVSNMSPEDSSIYLCSVENRRDRRGGYTFGSGTRLTVV.

The V gene is TRBV19, the J gene TRBJ2-1; 7 positions agree with TRBD1. Germline CDR1 and CDR2: LNHDA and SQIVND (reference sequence). The CDR3 consists of 14 residues. Losses at the gene ends were 3 bases for V and 5 bases for J; bases not matched to a gene: 4. CDR3 bases: TGTGCCAGTAGTATGGGGGACAGAAACAATGAGCAGTTCTTC. Translated: CASSMGDRNNEQFF.

The V call is TRBV19, the J call TRBJ2-7; D gene ambiguous. Germline lookup yields CDR1 LNHDA and CDR2 SQIVND (reference sequence). V dropped 9 bases and J dropped 1 base, with 10 bases sitting between them. The CDR3 has 12 amino acids. CDR3 in amino acids: CASFLSSYEQYF. The CDR3, as DNA: TGTGCCAGCTTTCTATCTTCCTACGAGCAGTACTTC.

This chain uses TRBV5-1 with TRBJ2-7, with 12 bases identical to TRBD2. The junction had 5 bases not matched to a gene; V was cut back by 3 bases and J by 1 base. Germline assignment: CDR1 SGHRS and CDR2 YFSETQ. The CDR3 sequence is 16 residues long. CDR3 coding DNA: TGCGCCAGCAGCTCCAGACTAGCGGGGGTATCCTACGAGCAGTACTTC. It codes for CASSSRLAGVSYEQYF.

The V gene is TRBV7-2, the J gene TRBJ2-7; D might be TRBD1 or TRBD2, each matching 5 bases. The CDR3 extends over 15 amino acids. V lost 4 bases and J 2 bases, leaving 15 bases between the germline ends. Germline V CDR1 and CDR2: SGHTA, FQGNSA. The CDR3 DNA is TGTGCCAGCAGCTCCCCGTCCTTGGGGGCCTACGAGCAGTACTTC. Amino acid sequence: CASSSPSLGAYEQYF.

V usage is TRBV19 and J usage is TRBJ2-3; 8 bases fit TRBD1. CDR3 size: 16 residues. The V and J ends lost 6 bases and 5 bases, in that order; junction bases with no gene match: 13. In germline, CDR1 is LNHDA, CDR2 SQIVND (reference sequence). In nucleotides, the CDR3 is TGTGCCAGTAGCCCGTGGGCAGGGGGCGCGGAAGATACGCAGTATTTT. This translates into CASSPWAGGAEDTQYF.

This clone was found a few times. This chain uses TRBV3-1 (or the pseudogene TRBV3-2) with TRBJ1-5, with a possible D match to TRBD1 (6 bases). Trimming cost V 3 bases and J 2 bases, with 11 bases left between them. Per germline, CDR1 LGHDT and CDR2 YNNKEL (reference sequence). The CDR3 consists of 15 residues. CDR3 DNA sequence: TGTGCCAGCAGCCATGGGGGCGCGGGCAATCAGCCCCAGCATTTT. Translated, it gives CASSHGGAGNQPQHF.

The CDR3 loop reads CASSQYKGISGELFF. CDR3 DNA sequence: TGTGCCAGCAGCCAATACAAGGGGATTTCAGGGGAGCTGTTTTTT. The V call is TRBV7-6, the J call TRBJ2-2, with D perhaps TRBD1 (5 bases). The CDR3 runs to 15 residues. Germline CDR1 and CDR2: SGHVS and FNYEAQ. V shed 5 bases and J shed 8 bases, with 18 bases lying between them.

This clone has a handful of counts. The chain employs TRBV5-1 and TRBJ1-6; possibly TRBD1 for D (6 bases). Germline assignment: CDR1 SGHRS and CDR2 YFSETQ. There are 15 residues in the CDR3. Trimming removed 0 bases at V and 8 bases at J, with 12 bases between. The CDR3 sequence is CASSLVPGADSPLHF. The CDR3 coding sequence is TGCGCCAGCAGCTTGGTTCCAGGGGCGGATTCACCCCTCCACTTT.

This chain links TRBV3-1 (or the pseudogene TRBV3-2) with TRBJ2-3; 8 bases match TRBD2. CDR3 length: 16 residues. CDR1 and CDR2 (germline): LGHDT, YNNKEL (reference sequence). The V gene end was trimmed by 0 bases and the J gene end by 5 bases; junction bases not matched to a gene: 7. In DNA, the CDR3 is TGTGCCAGCAGCCAAGAGCCGGGGGGGGAGGTAGATACGCAGTATTTT. Encoded protein: CASSQEPGGEVDTQYF.

This clone appeared a few times. The V call is TRBV9, the J call TRBJ2-7; perhaps TRBD2 as D (6 bases). CDR1 and CDR2 (germline): SGDLS, YYNGEE. Deletions cut 0 bases from V and 0 bases from J, with 31 bases between. The CDR3 is 22 residues long. The CDR3: CASSVGRRVAGKRPTPSYEQYF. Here the CDR3 DNA reads TGTGCCAGCAGCGTAGGCCGGAGGGTGGCGGGTAAACGGCCAACCCCCTCCTACGAGCAGTACTTC.